The 5 T cell receptor beta chains below come from one sample, sequenced in a study of post-analysis software for immune sequencing data. Unique molecular identifiers had been added to the TCR beta cDNA libraries. From the PCR reads, TCRdb called clonotypes with MiXCR, one entry per CDR3 protein. The sample yields hundreds of thousands of distinct CDR3 sequences, about 60% seen once. Study results and limitations: Controls had lower frequencies than patients of about 5 TRBV segments, which included TRBV5-6, TRBV5-1 and TRBV20-1.

Their specific antigens are unknown. Sequenced input: blood. All receptors derive from a girl aged 2-10 years with multiple sclerosis.

V is TRBV5-1 and J is TRBJ1-1; D is ambiguous. Germline loops: CDR1 SGHRS, CDR2 YFSETQ. CDR3 length: 14 amino acids. V was shortened by 0 bases and J by 3 bases, with 9 bases between the two germline ends. The CDR3 loop is CASSLDGGYTEAFF. CDR3 nucleotide sequence: TGCGCCAGCAGCTTGGATGGCGGGTACACTGAAGCTTTCTTT.

A few counts support this clonotype. The chain joins TRBV12-3 or TRBV12-4 to TRBJ2-7, with D possibly being TRBD2 (6 bases). This CDR3 has 16 amino acids. V was trimmed by 3 bases and J by 6 bases, leaving 21 bases between them. The CDR3 coding sequence is TGTGCCAGCAGTTTGAGGAGGGTAGGCGAGACCCTCGAGCAGTACTTC. It encodes CASSLRRVGETLEQYF.

The V and J genes are TRBV29-1 and TRBJ1-2; D ambiguous. The CDR3 extends over 13 amino acids. V lost 0 bases and J 2 bases, leaving 7 bases between the germline ends. Germline CDR1 is SQVTM and CDR2 is ANQGSEA. The CDR3 DNA reads TGCAGCGTTGAAGAGATAGGGAACTATGGCTACACCTTC. This encodes CSVEEIGNYGYTF.

This clonotype occurred a few times. The junction differs from germline at one of its ends, possibly a read error. The CDR3 region is CASSARGETQYF. DNA for the CDR3: TGTGCCAGTAGCGCCCGAGGCGAGACCCAGTACTTC. V is TRBV9 and J is TRBJ2-5; D is perhaps TRBD2 (5 bases). CDR1 and CDR2 (germline): SGDLS, YYNGEE. The CDR3 has 12 amino acids.

V and J are TRBV3-1 and TRBJ2-7, with TRBD1 matching 7 bases. V lost 0 bases and J lost 3; bases outside the gene matches: 5. Germline lookup yields CDR1 LGHDT and CDR2 YNNKEL (reference sequence). This CDR3 is 15 amino acids long. The CDR3 nucleotides read TGTGCCAGCAGCCAAGAGGGACAGCGTAGCTACGAGCAGTACTTC. Translating gives CASSQEGQRSYEQYF.